This T cell receptor beta chain appears in the sequencing data of a study of Graves' ophthalmopathy and Graves' hyperthyroidism. Findings and limits, study-wide: At less than 71% sensitivity and over 72% specificity, the model predicted progression of the ophthalmopathy. Cross-validated, the 13-signature model showed 87.88%/81.08% sensitivity/specificity, and 80%/75% in the test set.

RNA transcripts were the template, and TCR beta CDR3 regions were amplified from them. Following a first-round RT-PCR that used HTBI primers, a second-round multiplex PCR was carried out. TCRdb reanalysed the multiplex PCR reads using MiXCR and keeps one entry per CDR3 protein. The table includes almost 40,000 distinct CDR3 sequences, roughly 50% detected once. This clonotype was seen repeatedly, ten times or more. Its target is unknown. Establishment of the diagnosis relied upon clinical symptoms, serum thyroxine, TRAb, thyroid ultrasound and orbital computed tomography. About 10 ml of fresh blood yielded the PBMCs by density gradient. Germline V lookup: CDR1 MNHEY, CDR2 SVGEGT. The V gene end was trimmed by 5 bases and the J gene end by 12 bases; junction bases not matched to a gene: 15. CDR3 size: 15 residues.

The receptor's source is an adult woman with stable Graves' hyperthyroidism. Sequencing was performed on peripheral blood. The chain joins TRBV6-2 or TRBV6-3 to TRBJ1-4, with TRBD1 identical over 7 bases. The CDR3, as DNA: TGTGCCAGCAGTGACATCCTACAGGGGTCGGGAGAACTGTTTTTT. Amino acid sequence: CASSDILQGSGELFF.